This TCR beta chain was profiled in a study of blood T cell repertoires in COVID-19 (dated by TCRdb to 2020 to 2021). The study in broad terms: The collaborator samples originated in the United States, Italy and Spain and spanned the acute and convalescent phases of COVID-19. The material from the prospective study consisted of cDNA or gDNA derived from T cells, B-cell-depleted T cells, or PBMCs. Subjects who had been exposed to COVID-19, were actively infected with it, or had recovered from it provided the deeply sampled blood TCRbeta repertoires that made up the dataset. The repertoires were released in a freely available public database meant as a resource for research on the immune response to SARS-CoV-2. The samples were drawn from the first 160 participants of the ongoing ImmuneRACE study and from 1,254 subjects provided by 6 global collaborators. Sample metadata almost always included a de-identified subject ID, COVID-19 status, age in years and sex. Where HLA class I and class II types were available, the types were taken from metadata supplied by the sample provider, not from assay-based typing.

TCRbeta CDR3 regions were amplified from genomic DNA using the immunoSEQ Assay, a bias-controlled multiplex PCR. In the original analysis: The number of nucleated cells in each sample was estimated by amplification of reference gene primers within the assay. To quantify the absolute abundance of each unique TCRbeta CDR3 rearrangement, sequence reads were collapsed and filtered. For each sample, productive Simpson clonality was calculated as the square root of Simpson's diversity index across productive rearrangements. Entries here come from immuneACCESS through TCRdb and include only in-frame sequences with V and J called. Some clones fail to appear in such tables; in the studies checked, an unresolved V gene covers under half of the shortfall, and the cause of the remainder is unknown. Clone size and V and J calls were adopted from that table, with D and trimming inferred from the DNA. Present in this sample are some 130,000 clones, about 72% of which were seen just once. Over 9.5% of the sample goes to the ten largest clones.

Remarks on this clone: Its binding antigen is unknown. Base qualities were left out, and no much larger clone turns up one base away.

CDR1 and CDR2, per the germline V gene, are KGHSH and LQKENI. Deletion took 0 bases off V and 4 bases off J, with a span of 9 bases between the germline ends. The CDR3 sequence holds 15 residues, the cysteine and phenylalanine included. The CDR3 DNA has 45 bases and is translated from base 1. A second Seattle source provided samples from volunteer blood donors who had recovered from COVID-19. The collaborating institutions used their own protocols to collect whole blood in K2EDTA tubes. For TCRbeta analysis, collaborator samples were shipped as frozen whole blood, as isolated PBMCs, or as DNA extracted from either sample type. Summary of the overall study and its limitations: Clinical and demographic metadata were provided uncurated, with the amount varying by source and participant.

The material sequenced was peripheral blood. The chain employs TRBV18 and TRBJ2-2; 6 matching bases give a weak D call of TRBD2. This receptor was obtained from a man in his fifties or sixties who had recovered from COVID-19. The CDR3 region: CASSPPVEGTGELFF. Here is the DNA: TGTGCCAGCTCACCACCGGTGGAGGGCACCGGGGAGCTGTTTTTT.